Detailed here is one T cell receptor beta chain. Libraries were prepared by immunoSEQ multiplex PCR; TCRdb keeps only in-frame clonotypes and omits some of them. Among just over 65,000 clones listed, about 90% were seen once. The CDR3 loop spans 14 amino acids. Per germline, CDR1 MNHEY and CDR2 SMNVEV (reference sequence). The V gene lost 5 bases and the J gene lost 7 bases, with 15 bases spanning the gap. These data belong to a study of T cell responses to AZD1222 COVID-19 vaccine. The chain links TRBV27 to TRBJ2-1; either TRBD1 or TRBD2 may fit D (6 bases each). This clonotype was sampled from an adult in good health. Sequencing was performed on peripheral blood, taken on day 0 of AZD1222 vaccination. The CDR3 here is CASSQGTGGNEQFF. In nucleotides, the CDR3 is TGTGCCAGCAGTCAGGGGACTGGGGGTAATGAGCAGTTCTTC.